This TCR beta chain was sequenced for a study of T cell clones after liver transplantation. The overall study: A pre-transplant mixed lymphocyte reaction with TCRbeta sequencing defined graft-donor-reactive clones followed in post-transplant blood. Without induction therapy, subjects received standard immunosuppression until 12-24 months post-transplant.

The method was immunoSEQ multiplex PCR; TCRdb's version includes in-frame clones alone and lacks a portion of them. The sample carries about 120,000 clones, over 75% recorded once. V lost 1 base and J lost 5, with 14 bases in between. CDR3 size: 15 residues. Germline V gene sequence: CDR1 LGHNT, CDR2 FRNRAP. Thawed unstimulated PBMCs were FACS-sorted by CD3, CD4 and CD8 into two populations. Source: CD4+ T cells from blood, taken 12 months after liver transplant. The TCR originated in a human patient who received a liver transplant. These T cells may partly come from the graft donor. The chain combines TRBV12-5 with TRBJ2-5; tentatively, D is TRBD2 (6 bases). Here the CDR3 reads CASGLGPLASETQYF. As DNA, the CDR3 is TGTGCTAGTGGTTTGGGCCCGCTAGCGAGCGAGACCCAGTACTTC. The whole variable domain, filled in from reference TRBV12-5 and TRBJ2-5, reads DARVTQTPRHKVTEMGQEVTMRCQPILGHNTVFWYRQTMMQGLELLAYFRNRAPLDDSGMPKDRFSAEMPDATLATLKIQPSEPRDSAVYFCASGLGPLASETQYFGPGTRLLVL.